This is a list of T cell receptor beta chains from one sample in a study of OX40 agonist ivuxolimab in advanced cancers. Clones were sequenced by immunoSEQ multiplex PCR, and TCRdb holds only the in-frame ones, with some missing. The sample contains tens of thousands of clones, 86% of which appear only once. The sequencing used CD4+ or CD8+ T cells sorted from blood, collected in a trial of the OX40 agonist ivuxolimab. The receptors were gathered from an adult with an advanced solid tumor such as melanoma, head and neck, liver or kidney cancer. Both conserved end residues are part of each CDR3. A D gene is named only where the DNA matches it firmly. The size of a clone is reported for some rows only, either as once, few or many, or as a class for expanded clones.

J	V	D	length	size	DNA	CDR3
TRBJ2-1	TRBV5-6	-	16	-	TGTGCCAGCAGCTTGGGGGGTGGCAGCGGCTACAATGAGCAGTTCTTC	CASSLGGGSGYNEQFF
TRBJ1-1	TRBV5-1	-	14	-	TGCGCCAGCAGCTTTGAAGGTGGGAACACTGAAGCTTTCTTT	CASSFEGGNTEAFF
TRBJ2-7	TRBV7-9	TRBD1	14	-	TGTGCCAGCAGCCCTGACAGGGGGCGCATCGAGCAGTACTTC	CASSPDRGRIEQYF
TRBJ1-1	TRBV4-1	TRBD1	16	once	TGCGCCAGCAGCCAGCCCGGACAGGGCACGAACACTGAAGCTTTCTTT	CASSQPGQGTNTEAFF
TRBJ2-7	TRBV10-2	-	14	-	TGCGCCAGCAGTCCGGGACACTTAGACTACGAGCAGTACTTC	CASSPGHLDYEQYF
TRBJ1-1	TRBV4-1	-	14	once	TGCGCCAGCAGCCAAGAGGGGAGGCGCACTGAAGCTTTCTTT	CASSQEGRRTEAFF
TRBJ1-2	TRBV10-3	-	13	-	TGTGCCATCAGCCAGGGTGAGGGCTATGGCTACACCTTC	CAISQGEGYGYTF
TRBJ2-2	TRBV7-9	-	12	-	TGTGCCAGCAGCTCTAACACCGGGGAGCTGTTTTTT	CASSSNTGELFF
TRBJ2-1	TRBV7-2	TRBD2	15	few	TGTGCCAGCAGCTTAGGCGGTAGCGGGAGAGGTGAGCAGTTCTTC	CASSLGGSGRGEQFF
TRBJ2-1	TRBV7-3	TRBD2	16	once	TGTGCCAGCACCCTCAGTGGGACTAGCGGGGACAATGAGCAGTTCTTC	CASTLSGTSGDNEQFF
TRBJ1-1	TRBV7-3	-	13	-	TGTGCCAGCAGCTTAGCCGGGGAAACTGAAGCTTTCTTT	CASSLAGETEAFF
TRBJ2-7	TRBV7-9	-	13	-	TGTGCCAGCAGCTCAGACAGCTTCGGCGAGCAGTACTTC	CASSSDSFGEQYF
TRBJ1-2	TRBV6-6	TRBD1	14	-	TGTGCCAGCAGTGGGACAGAAGCTAACTATGGCTACACCTTC	CASSGTEANYGYTF
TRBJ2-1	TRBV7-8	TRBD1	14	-	TGTGCCAGCAGCACGATACAGGGGGCTAATGAGCAGTTCTTC	CASSTIQGANEQFF
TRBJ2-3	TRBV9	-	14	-	TGTGCCAGCAGCGTCCGATCCAGCGGAGATACGCAGTATTTT	CASSVRSSGDTQYF
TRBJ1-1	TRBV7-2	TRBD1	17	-	TGTGCCAGCAGCGGGCGGACAGGGGGCCTGAGGGACACTGAAGCTTTCTTT	CASSGRTGGLRDTEAFF
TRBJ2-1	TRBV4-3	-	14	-	TGCGCCAGCAGCCAAGATTCAGAAACTGTGAAGCAGTTCTTC	CASSQDSETVKQFF
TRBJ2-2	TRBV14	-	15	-	TGTGGGGTTTCTAAAGGGGGTTATCTCACCGGGGAGCTGTTTTTT	CGVSKGGYLTGELFF
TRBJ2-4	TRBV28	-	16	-	TGTGCCAGCCTAGGGGCCTTCGGTAGTACTAGGAACATTCAGTACTTC	CASLGAFGSTRNIQYF
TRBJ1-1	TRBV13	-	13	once	TGTGCCAGCAGCTTAGCAGCGAACACTGAAGCTTTCTTT	CASSLAANTEAFF